A single sample gave rise to the 8 T cell receptor beta chains below, sequenced in a study of CD8 T cells in ankylosing spondylitis. TCRdb independently ran MiXCR on the 5' RACE reads; one entry per CDR3 protein. Here the sample spans roughly 240,000 distinct CDR3 sequences, 7% to 10% being singletons. Sequencing used blood, either unsorted or a sorted T cell fraction (not recorded which). These receptors were taken from a female donor with ankylosing spondylitis or in good health (not recorded which).

As concerns this clonotype: Given a much more abundant clone one base away, this may be a read error. The chain has TRBV25-1 and TRBJ2-2; D remains ambiguous. The CDR3 runs 13 residues. Germline V lookup: CDR1 MGHDK, CDR2 SYGVNS. The CDR3 DNA sequence: TGTACCAGCAGTGGCCAAGCAGCCGGGGAGCTGTTTTTT. Residues: CTSSGQAAGELFF.

This sequence joins TRBV7-2 and TRBJ2-3, with D maybe TRBD1 (6 bases). CDR1 and CDR2 (germline): SGHTA, FQGNSA. Trimming took 6 bases from V and 3 from J, leaving 16 bases between them. The CDR3 has 15 residues. The CDR3 loop is CASSFFSQGTDTQYF. The CDR3 bases are TGTGCCAGCAGTTTCTTTTCTCAGGGGACAGATACGCAGTATTTT.

The sample holds many counts of this clonotype. V and J are TRBV6-5 and TRBJ1-2, with 9 bases identical to TRBD1. CDR3 length equals 17 residues. Per the germline V gene, CDR1 is MNHEY and CDR2 is SVGAGI. Losses at the gene ends were 4 bases for V and 6 bases for J; bases not matched to a gene: 15. CDR3 residues: CASSSPGQGNLFDGYTF. In nucleotides, the CDR3 is TGTGCCAGCAGTTCTCCGGGACAGGGAAACTTATTCGATGGCTACACCTTC.

This clonotype was seen ten or more times. The chain employs TRBV16 and TRBJ2-7, with D hard to call. CDR1 KGHSY and CDR2 FQNENV come from the germline V gene. V was cut by 2 bases and J by 9 bases, with 14 bases left in between. The CDR3 contains 13 residues. The CDR3 nucleotides read TGTGCCAGCAGCCAAGAGGTCCGATTGGGGCAGTACTTC. Amino acid sequence: CASSQEVRLGQYF.

This clonotype occurred a few times. This chain links TRBV7-6 with TRBJ1-3; D unclear. The CDR3 spans 17 residues. V gave up 3 bases and J gave up 0 bases, with 15 bases separating them. Looked up from germline, CDR1 is SGHVS and CDR2 is FNYEAQ. The DNA for the CDR3 is TGTGCCAGCAGCTTCTCCCGCGGGTTTAGCTCTGGAAACACCATATATTTT. Amino acid sequence: CASSFSRGFSSGNTIYF.

This clonotype was recorded many times. The chain combines TRBV7-8 with TRBJ2-3; 13 nucleotides match TRBD2. The length of the CDR3 is 20 residues. With 5 bases clipped from V and 4 bases from J, the junction kept 18 bases outside the gene matches. The germline gives CDR1 SGHVS, CDR2 FQNEAQ. The CDR3 reads CASSRRLAGGEVSSADTQYF. The CDR3 DNA sequence: TGTGCCAGCAGCCGCCGACTAGCGGGAGGAGAAGTCTCTAGCGCAGATACGCAGTATTTT.

To note about this clonotype: A clone one base away is much larger, so this may be a read error. This chain connects TRBV12-3 or TRBV12-4 to TRBJ1-5; D remains ambiguous. Gene TRBJ2-3 matches the end of the DNA better, so the J call may be wrong. The CDR3 covers 16 residues. CDR3 sequence reads: CASSLERALSNQPQYF. The CDR3 nucleotides read TGTGCCAGCAGTTTGGAAAGGGCTCTTAGCAATCAGCCCCAGTATTTT.

The chain carries TRBV7-2 and TRBJ2-2; D gene uncertain. Germline loops: CDR1 SGHTA, CDR2 FQGNSA. The CDR3 has 15 residues. V was trimmed by 2 bases and J by 0 bases, leaving 7 bases between them. This CDR3 is CASSLRAPNTGELFF. The DNA of the CDR3 is TGTGCCAGCAGCTTACGGGCCCCGAACACCGGGGAGCTGTTTTTT. The full variable domain, with the rest looked up from reference TRBV7-2 and TRBJ2-2, is GAGVSQSPSNKVTEKGKDVELRCDPISGHTALYWYRQSLGQGLEFLIYFQGNSAPDKSGLPSDRFSAERTGGSVSTLTIQRTQQEDSAVYLCASSLRAPNTGELFFGEGSRLTVL.